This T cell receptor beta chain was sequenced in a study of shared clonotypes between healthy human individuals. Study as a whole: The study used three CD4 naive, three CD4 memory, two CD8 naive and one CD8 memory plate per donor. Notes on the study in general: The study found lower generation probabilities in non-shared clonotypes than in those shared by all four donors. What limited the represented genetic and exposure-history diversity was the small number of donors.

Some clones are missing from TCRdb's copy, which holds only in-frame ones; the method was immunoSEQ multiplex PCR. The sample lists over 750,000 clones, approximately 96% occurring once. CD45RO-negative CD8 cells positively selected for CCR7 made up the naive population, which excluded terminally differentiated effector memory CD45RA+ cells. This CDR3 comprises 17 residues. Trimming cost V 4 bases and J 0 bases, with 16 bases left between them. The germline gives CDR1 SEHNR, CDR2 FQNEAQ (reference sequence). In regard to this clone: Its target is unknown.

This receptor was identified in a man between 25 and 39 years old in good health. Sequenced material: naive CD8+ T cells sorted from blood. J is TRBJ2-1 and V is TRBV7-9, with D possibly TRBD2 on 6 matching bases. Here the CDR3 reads CASSSLAIGSSYNEQFF. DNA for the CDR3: TGTGCCAGCAGCTCCTTAGCGATCGGGAGCTCCTACAATGAGCAGTTCTTC.